The rows below give T cell receptor beta chains drawn from one sample of a study of technical replicates of blood from a handful of donors. Using immunoSEQ multiplex PCR, the repertoire was profiled, and TCRdb retains in-frame clones only, with some absent. The table shows 65,000 to 75,000 clones, with around 86% occurring only once. Sequenced sample: PBMCs. These receptors were taken from a human donor in good health. Some clones in this sample may be carry-over from other donors' samples. The CDR3 runs from the conserved cysteine through the conserved F or W. A D gene is named only where the DNA matches it firmly. Expanded clones get a size class; other rows say once, few or many, or leave the size out.

cdr3_aa: CSVAGHGETQYF; cdr3_nt: TGCAGCGTTGCAGGTCATGGAGAGACCCAGTACTTC; d_call: .; clone_size: .; j_call: TRBJ2-5; v_call: TRBV29-1
cdr3_aa: CASSGTGEGTDTQYF; cdr3_nt: TGTGCCAGCAGCGGGACAGGGGAAGGCACAGATACGCAGTATTTT; d_call: TRBD1; clone_size: .; j_call: TRBJ2-3; v_call: TRBV6-4
cdr3_aa: CSVKGGGPRSTDTQYF; cdr3_nt: TGCAGCGTCAAGGGAGGGGGGCCTAGAAGCACAGATACGCAGTATTTT; d_call: .; clone_size: .; j_call: TRBJ2-3; v_call: TRBV29-1
cdr3_aa: CASSQTRALSSYNEQFF; cdr3_nt: TGTGCCAGCTCGCAGACCAGGGCTCTGAGCTCCTACAATGAGCAGTTCTTC; d_call: .; clone_size: .; j_call: TRBJ2-1; v_call: TRBV18
cdr3_aa: CASSGDRGLRNTEAFF; cdr3_nt: TGTGCCAGCAGCGGAGACAGGGGGCTGAGGAACACTGAAGCTTTCTTT; d_call: TRBD1; clone_size: once; j_call: TRBJ1-1; v_call: TRBV11-2
cdr3_aa: CASSLGVYNSPLHF; cdr3_nt: TGTGCCAGCAGCTTGGGAGTCTATAATTCACCCCTCCACTTT; d_call: .; clone_size: .; j_call: TRBJ1-6; v_call: TRBV25-1
cdr3_aa: CAWSRGGDGYTF; cdr3_nt: TGTGCCTGGAGTCGAGGCGGGGATGGCTACACCTTC; d_call: .; clone_size: .; j_call: TRBJ1-2; v_call: TRBV30
cdr3_aa: CASSQQGKGGQYF; cdr3_nt: TGTGCCAGCAGCCAGCAAGGGAAAGGAGGGCAGTATTTT; d_call: .; clone_size: once; j_call: TRBJ2-3; v_call: TRBV7-2
cdr3_aa: CALPSGQGMTDTQYF; cdr3_nt: TGTGCCTTACCCTCGGGACAGGGGATGACAGATACGCAGTATTTT; d_call: TRBD1; clone_size: .; j_call: TRBJ2-3; v_call: TRBV7-9
cdr3_aa: CASANVAGHNNEQFF; cdr3_nt: TGTGCTAGTGCCAATGTAGCGGGACACAACAATGAGCAGTTCTTC; d_call: TRBD2; clone_size: .; j_call: TRBJ2-1; v_call: TRBV12-5
cdr3_aa: CASSRGQRATDTQYF; cdr3_nt: TGTGCCAGCAGTAGGGGCCAGCGCGCCACAGATACGCAGTATTTT; d_call: .; clone_size: .; j_call: TRBJ2-3; v_call: TRBV27
cdr3_aa: CSTRTSGTERDTQYF; cdr3_nt: TGCAGCACAAGGACTAGCGGGACGGAGAGGGATACGCAGTATTTT; d_call: TRBD2; clone_size: .; j_call: TRBJ2-3; v_call: TRBV29-1
cdr3_aa: CASSPGGSGNTIYF; cdr3_nt: TGTGCCAGCAGTCCAGGAGGCTCTGGAAACACCATATATTTT; d_call: .; clone_size: .; j_call: TRBJ1-3; v_call: TRBV27
cdr3_aa: CASSSGLAVYEQYF; cdr3_nt: TGTGCCAGCAGCTCGGGACTAGCCGTCTACGAGCAGTACTTC; d_call: TRBD2; clone_size: .; j_call: TRBJ2-7; v_call: TRBV7-9
cdr3_aa: CASSERQAPNEKLFF; cdr3_nt: TGTGCCAGCAGCGAGAGACAGGCGCCTAATGAAAAACTGTTTTTT; d_call: .; clone_size: .; j_call: TRBJ1-4; v_call: TRBV27
cdr3_aa: CASSERGGWYTQYF; cdr3_nt: TGTGCCAGCAGTGAACGGGGAGGGTGGTATACGCAGTATTTT; d_call: TRBD2; clone_size: .; j_call: TRBJ2-3; v_call: TRBV25-1
cdr3_aa: CASSSTGAGDTQYF; cdr3_nt: TGTGCCAGCAGCTCCACAGGGGCGGGAGATACGCAGTATTTT; d_call: TRBD1; clone_size: .; j_call: TRBJ2-3; v_call: TRBV7-8
cdr3_aa: CASSQSSAGGNEQFF; cdr3_nt: TGCGCCAGCAGCCAATCGTCAGCGGGGGGGAATGAGCAGTTCTTC; d_call: TRBD2; clone_size: .; j_call: TRBJ2-1; v_call: TRBV4-3
cdr3_aa: CASSPKFRLQSTGELFF; cdr3_nt: TGTGCCAGCAGCCCCAAATTTAGGTTACAGTCCACCGGGGAGCTGTTTTTT; d_call: .; clone_size: .; j_call: TRBJ2-2; v_call: TRBV7-9
cdr3_aa: CASSSTRAGGNTIYF; cdr3_nt: TGTGCCAGCAGCTCAACTAGGGCAGGCGGAAACACCATATATTTT; d_call: .; clone_size: .; j_call: TRBJ1-3; v_call: TRBV11-2
cdr3_aa: CASSPSPGTVFYEQYF; cdr3_nt: TGTGCCAGCAGCCCTAGCCCGGGGACAGTTTTCTACGAGCAGTACTTC; d_call: TRBD1; clone_size: .; j_call: TRBJ2-7; v_call: TRBV7-9
cdr3_aa: CASSARDYSYEQYF; cdr3_nt: TGTGCCAGCAGCGCGCGGGACTATTCCTACGAGCAGTACTTC; d_call: TRBD2; clone_size: .; j_call: TRBJ2-7; v_call: TRBV9
cdr3_aa: CASSYTAGGTYEQYF; cdr3_nt: TGTGCCAGTAGTTACACAGCGGGGGGTACCTACGAGCAGTACTTC; d_call: TRBD2; clone_size: .; j_call: TRBJ2-7; v_call: TRBV19
cdr3_aa: CASNTANTEAFF; cdr3_nt: TGTGCCAGCAATACAGCGAACACTGAAGCTTTCTTT; d_call: .; clone_size: .; j_call: TRBJ1-1; v_call: TRBV2
cdr3_aa: CASSRLAGLAYEQYF; cdr3_nt: TGTGCCAGCAGCAGACTAGCGGGGCTGGCCTACGAGCAGTACTTC; d_call: TRBD2; clone_size: .; j_call: TRBJ2-7; v_call: TRBV11-2
cdr3_aa: CASSPPTGDLNTEAFF; cdr3_nt: TGTGCCAGCAGCCCCCCCACAGGAGACTTAAACACTGAAGCTTTCTTT; d_call: .; clone_size: .; j_call: TRBJ1-1; v_call: TRBV7-9
cdr3_aa: CASSLGPEGGQPQHF; cdr3_nt: TGTGCCAGCAGCTTGGGACCGGAGGGTGGTCAGCCCCAGCATTTT; d_call: .; clone_size: .; j_call: TRBJ1-5; v_call: TRBV5-5
cdr3_aa: CASSRGQGAEQYF; cdr3_nt: TGTGCCAGCAGCCGAGGACAGGGGGCAGAGCAGTACTTC; d_call: TRBD1; clone_size: .; j_call: TRBJ2-7; v_call: TRBV7-2
cdr3_aa: CASSLLSGGRGEQFF; cdr3_nt: TGTGCCAGCAGCTTACTGAGCGGGGGGCGGGGTGAGCAGTTCTTC; d_call: TRBD2; clone_size: .; j_call: TRBJ2-1; v_call: TRBV7-3